The clone carrying this T cell receptor (beta chain) was counted only a few times. The target antigen is unknown. The sample is drawn from a study of CD8+ T cells in alopecia areata. Study conclusions and caveats: Sequencing of scalp samples also includes resident alphabeta T cells from normal skin.

Researchers took lesional scalp punch biopsies and peripheral blood from people who were alopecia areata patients. CDR3 size: 11 residues. Trimming took 8 bases from V and 5 from J, leaving 10 bases between them. Germline V gives CDR1 SEHNR, CDR2 FQNEAQ (reference sequence). Sequencing templates came from extracted RNA that was reverse transcribed into cDNA. Clones were read by immunoSEQ multiplex PCR, and TCRdb kept only the in-frame ones, dropping some. The data hold 70,000 to 95,000 clones, with just over 50% observed a single time. This chain uses TRBV7-9 with TRBJ2-7, with a weak D call TRBD1 (5 bases). Sequenced material: NKG2D-high CD8+ T cells sorted from blood. This sequence was found in a human donor with alopecia areata. DNA of the CDR3: TGTGCCAGCGGACATCGGGACGAGCAGTACTTC. The encoded protein is CASGHRDEQYF.